The T cell receptor (beta chain) under discussion was sequenced for a study of blood T cell repertoires in COVID-19. About the research overall: The United States, Italy and Spain supplied acute and convalescent COVID-19 samples. T cells, B-cell-depleted T cells, or PBMCs supplied cDNA or gDNA.

There are 16 residues in the CDR3. Germline CDR1 is KGHSH and CDR2 is LQKENI. J was trimmed by 2 bases and V by 5 bases; bases with no gene match: 9. In the study's own analysis: Amplification from reference gene primers served as the basis for estimated nucleated cell counts. Profiled with immunoSEQ multiplex PCR; TCRdb holds only in-frame clones, not every one. The V and J calls and clone size were taken over from that table, and D and trimming were inferred from the DNA. The sample has roughly 13,000 clones; less than 95% are singletons. The sequenced sample was peripheral blood. The sequence was obtained from a human donor in a cohort sampled during active COVID-19. The chain joins TRBV18 to TRBJ2-5; TRBD1 matches 9 bases. CDR3 loop: CASSELGQGQQETQYF. CDR3 DNA sequence: TGTGCCAGCTCAGAATTGGGACAGGGACAACAAGAGACCCAGTACTTC.